Following are 22 T cell receptor beta chains from one sample sequenced in a study of CD8 T cells in ankylosing spondylitis (dated by TCRdb to 2017 to 2019). Study-wide conclusions, independent of this receptor: A TCR beta motif of several highly homologous amino acid variants appeared characteristic of blood from ankylosing spondylitis patients.

Library prep was done by 5' RACE. The instrument was an Illumina HiSeq 2500. The public reads were quality trimmed at Q25 with fastp and then assembled into clones with MiXCR by TCRdb, keeping productive beta chains. Rows are unified per CDR3 protein, each entry keeping the most common DNA and genes. The sample table contains fewer than 750,000 distinct CDR3 sequences; only one count was recorded for about 20% of them. Jointly, the top ten make up approximately 18% of the sample. Their antigens remain unidentified. The sequenced material came from blood, either unsorted or a sorted T cell fraction (not recorded which). These receptors came from a male donor with ankylosing spondylitis.

The CDR3 loop reads CASSLGPPSGSGNTIYF. The CDR3 DNA reads as TGTGCCAGCAGCTTAGGCCCGCCCTCCGGCTCTGGAAACACCATATATTTT. The chain recombines TRBV7-6 with TRBJ1-3; D gene uncertain. Germline CDR1 reads SGHVS; CDR2 reads FNYEAQ. CDR3 length: 17 residues. V was trimmed by 1 base and J by 0 bases, leaving 13 bases between them.

This chain connects TRBV20-1 to TRBJ1-1; D possibly corresponds to TRBD1 (5 bases). The germline V gene has CDR1 DFQATT and CDR2 SNEGSKA (reference sequence). This CDR3 is built from 13 residues. V lost 0 bases to trimming and J lost 3 bases, with 8 bases between them. This CDR3 is CSAREQQDTEAFF. In DNA, the CDR3 is TGCAGTGCTAGAGAGCAACAGGACACTGAAGCTTTCTTT.

This clonotype has more than one count but fewer than ten. V is TRBV20-1 and J is TRBJ2-1; D ambiguous. The V end was cut by 3 bases, the J end by 4 bases, with 10 bases between. The CDR3 has 13 residues. CDR1 and CDR2 from the germline V gene are DFQATT and SNEGSKA (reference sequence). CDR3 amino acids: CSASPDGYNEQFF. CDR3 nucleotides: TGCAGTGCTAGCCCCGACGGATACAATGAGCAGTTCTTC.

The chain links TRBV12-3 or TRBV12-4 to TRBJ1-5, with 7 positions matching TRBD1. The CDR3 is made up of 16 amino acids. Germline trimming cut 6 bases from V and 0 bases from J; bases unmatched to any gene: 8. The CDR3: CASSTKTGDSNQPQHF. The CDR3 DNA is TGTGCCAGCAGCACGAAAACAGGGGATAGCAATCAGCCCCAGCATTTT.

This clonotype was detected only a few times. The chain combines TRBV29-1 with TRBJ1-2, with 7 bases that match TRBD1. CDR3 length equals 12 residues. With V trimmed by 5 bases and J by 7 bases, 7 bases remained unmatched. From germline, CDR1 is SQVTM and CDR2 ANQGSEA. In DNA form, the CDR3 reads TGCAGCGTTCGGGGGACAGACCCTGGCTACACCTTC. This encodes CSVRGTDPGYTF.

The chain carries TRBV27 and TRBJ2-2, with 9 nucleotides matching TRBD1. The junction had 8 bases not matched to a gene; V was cut back by 7 bases and J by 5 bases. CDR3 length: 15 residues. Germline V lookup: CDR1 MNHEY, CDR2 SMNVEV (reference sequence). CDR3 nucleotides: TGTGCCAGCAAACCGGGACAGGGTCGAACCGGGGAGCTGTTTTTT. As protein: CASKPGQGRTGELFF.

The gene calls are TRBV15 and TRBJ2-7; D remains unclear. CDR3 length equals 16 residues. The germline gives CDR1 LNHNV, CDR2 YYDKDF (reference sequence). Trimming left V 3 bases short and J 2 bases short, with 17 bases between. The CDR3 loop is CATSSDPKGITYEQYF. CDR3 DNA sequence: TGTGCCACCAGCAGCGACCCGAAGGGCATTACCTACGAGCAGTACTTC.

The chain has TRBV2 and TRBJ2-1; D call uncertain. Germline loops: CDR1 SNHLY, CDR2 FYNNEI. With 3 bases removed from V and 8 bases from J, the gap between germline ends came to 20 bases. CDR3 length: 16 residues. The CDR3 region has the DNA TGTGCCAGCAGTGACGGTCACTACAACCCCTGGGATGAGCAGTTCTTC. It specifies CASSDGHYNPWDEQFF.

This clonotype was observed at least ten times. The chain combines TRBV27 with TRBJ1-1, with 7 bases identical to TRBD1. The ends lost 6 bases at V and 6 bases at J; junction bases unmatched: 13. The CDR3 spans 15 residues. Germline lookup yields CDR1 MNHEY and CDR2 SMNVEV (reference sequence). The CDR3 DNA is TGTGCCAGCAGCGCGACTACAGGGGTTGTGCCTGAAGCTTTCTTT. Translated: CASSATTGVVPEAFF.

This clonotype was counted between two and nine times. J is TRBJ1-5 and V is TRBV27, with D uncertain. Trimming pared 3 bases from V and 1 base from J, leaving 7 bases between. Germline-derived CDR1 and CDR2 are MNHEY and SMNVEV (reference sequence). The CDR3 contains 14 residues. The CDR3 DNA follows: TGTGCCAGCAGTTTCGTGGGGAGCAATCAGCCCCAGCATTTT. Protein sequence: CASSFVGSNQPQHF.

The chain joins TRBV5-8 to TRBJ2-1; D gene uncertain. V lost 3 bases and J 4 bases, leaving 8 bases between the germline ends. This CDR3 is built from 13 residues. CDR1 and CDR2 from the germline V gene are SGHTS and YDEGEE. DNA of the CDR3: TGTGCCAGCAGCTCCCTCCTATACAATGAGCAGTTCTTC. Its translation: CASSSLLYNEQFF.

The chain has TRBV2 and TRBJ2-7, with a weak D call TRBD1 (5 bases). Trimming took off 7 bases at V and 6 bases at J, with 10 bases between the two ends. The CDR3 runs 11 residues. Germline lookup yields CDR1 SNHLY and CDR2 FYNNEI. This CDR3 reads CASTGRGEQYF. The CDR3 nucleotides are TGTGCCAGCACGGGTAGGGGCGAGCAGTACTTC.

Many counts were recorded for this clonotype. This sequence joins TRBV5-6 and TRBJ2-7; weak D call: TRBD2 (5 bases). V lost 2 bases to trimming and J lost 9 bases, with 18 bases between them. Germline V gene lookup returns CDR1 SGHDT and CDR2 YYEEEE. The CDR3 is 14 amino acids. CDR3 sequence reads: CASSFVGAAAGQYF. CDR3 DNA: TGTGCCAGCAGCTTTGTTGGAGCGGCGGCGGGGCAGTACTTC.

J is TRBJ2-7 and V is TRBV18, with 7 bases matching TRBD2. The germline V gene encodes CDR1 KGHSH and CDR2 LQKENI. The trim removed 5 bases at V and 3 bases at J, leaving 4 bases unmatched. CDR3 size: 13 residues. This CDR3 is CASSWGRDYEQYF. The DNA for the CDR3 is TGTGCCAGCTCATGGGGGAGGGACTACGAGCAGTACTTC.

In its sample, this clonotype was seen a few times. V and J are TRBV7-6 and TRBJ2-7; TRBD2 is a possible D gene (6 bases). CDR3 length: 15 residues. Per germline, CDR1 SGHVS and CDR2 FNYEAQ. V was trimmed by 2 bases and J by 2 bases, leaving 13 bases between them. CDR3 bases: TGTGCCAGCAGCTTATCGGGCGGGAAAGCCTACGAGCAGTACTTC. Residues: CASSLSGGKAYEQYF.

The chain recombines TRBV7-8 with TRBJ2-5; 9 nucleotides agree with TRBD1. CDR3 size: 15 residues. V trimming: 6 bases; J trimming: 1 base; junction bases outside the gene matches: 6. Per the germline V gene, CDR1 is SGHVS and CDR2 is FQNEAQ. The CDR3 sequence is CASSTTGGPQETQYF. The CDR3 coding sequence is TGTGCCAGCAGTACGACAGGGGGTCCCCAAGAGACCCAGTACTTC.

This chain connects TRBV5-1 to TRBJ2-7; 8 nucleotides match TRBD1. There are 14 residues in the CDR3. Germline V gene data show CDR1 as SGHRS and CDR2 as YFSETQ. V lost 6 bases and J lost 0; bases outside the gene matches: 5. The CDR3 protein is CASKGQESSYEQYF. The CDR3 DNA sequence: TGCGCCAGCAAGGGACAGGAGAGCTCCTACGAGCAGTACTTC. The full variable domain, in which reference TRBV5-1 and TRBJ2-7 provide the parts outside the CDR3, is KAGVTQTPRYLIKTRGQQVTLSCSPISGHRSVSWYQQTPGQGLQFLFEYFSETQRNKGNFPGRFSGRQFSNSRSEMNVSTLELGDSALYLCASKGQESSYEQYFGPGTRLTVT.

This chain joins TRBV6-2 or TRBV6-3 and TRBJ1-4; D call uncertain. V shed 0 bases and J shed 5 bases, with 1 base lying between them. CDR1 is MNHEY and CDR2 is SVGEGT in the germline V gene. The CDR3 extends over 12 amino acids. The CDR3 nucleotides are TGTGCCAGCAGTTACTCGAATGAAAAACTGTTTTTT. It yields the protein CASSYSNEKLFF.

This clonotype appeared a few times. The chain links TRBV15 to TRBJ1-1, with 7 bases identical to TRBD1. V shed 0 bases and J 1 base; nucleotides not matched to a gene: 11. CDR1 and CDR2 from the germline V gene are LNHNV and YYDKDF (reference sequence). This CDR3 region has 18 residues. CDR3 loop: CATSREEGGGAWNTEAFF. The CDR3 DNA reads TGTGCCACCAGCAGAGAGGAGGGAGGGGGCGCTTGGAACACTGAAGCTTTCTTT.

In this sample, this clonotype turned up a few times. The rearrangement joins TRBV4-3 to TRBJ2-5; 9 bases match TRBD2. This CDR3 has 17 amino acids. V was pared by 1 base and J by 2 bases, with 8 bases of the junction left unmatched. From germline, CDR1 is LGHNA and CDR2 YSLEER. CDR3 sequence reads: CASSQGSAGGTQETQYF. Written as DNA, the CDR3 is TGCGCCAGCAGCCAAGGTTCGGCGGGAGGGACACAAGAGACCCAGTACTTC.

The rearrangement links TRBV19 to TRBJ1-3; D is unclear. V dropped 6 bases and J dropped 0 bases, with 9 bases sitting between them. The V gene's germline CDR1 is LNHDA and CDR2 SQIVND (reference sequence). The CDR3 is 14 amino acids. This CDR3 is CASRTVGSGNTIYF. The DNA for the CDR3 is TGTGCCAGTAGAACAGTCGGCTCTGGAAACACCATATATTTT.

The genes are TRBV27 and TRBJ2-6; TRBD1 matches 7 bases. The CDR3 has 15 amino acids. Looked up from germline, CDR1 is MNHEY and CDR2 is SMNVEV (reference sequence). The V segment lost 6 bases and the J segment 3 bases; nucleotides outside the gene matches: 5. CDR3: CASSQQGFGANVLTF. CDR3 sequence (DNA): TGTGCCAGCAGCCAACAGGGGTTTGGGGCCAACGTCCTGACTTTC.